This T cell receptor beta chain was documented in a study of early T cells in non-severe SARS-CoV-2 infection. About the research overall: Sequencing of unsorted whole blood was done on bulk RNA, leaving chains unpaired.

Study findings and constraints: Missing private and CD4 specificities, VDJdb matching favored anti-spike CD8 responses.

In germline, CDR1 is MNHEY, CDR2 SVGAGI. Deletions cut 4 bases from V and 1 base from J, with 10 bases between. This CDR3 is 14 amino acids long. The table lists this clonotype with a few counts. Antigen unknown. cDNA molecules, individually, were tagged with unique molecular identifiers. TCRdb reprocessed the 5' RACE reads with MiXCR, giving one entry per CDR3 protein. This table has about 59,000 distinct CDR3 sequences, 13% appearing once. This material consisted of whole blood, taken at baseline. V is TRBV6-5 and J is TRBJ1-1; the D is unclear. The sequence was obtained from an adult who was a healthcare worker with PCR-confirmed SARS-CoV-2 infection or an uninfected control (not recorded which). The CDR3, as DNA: TGTGCCAGCAGTTCGAATCACAGGAACACTGAAGCTTTCTTT. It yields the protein CASSSNHRNTEAFF.